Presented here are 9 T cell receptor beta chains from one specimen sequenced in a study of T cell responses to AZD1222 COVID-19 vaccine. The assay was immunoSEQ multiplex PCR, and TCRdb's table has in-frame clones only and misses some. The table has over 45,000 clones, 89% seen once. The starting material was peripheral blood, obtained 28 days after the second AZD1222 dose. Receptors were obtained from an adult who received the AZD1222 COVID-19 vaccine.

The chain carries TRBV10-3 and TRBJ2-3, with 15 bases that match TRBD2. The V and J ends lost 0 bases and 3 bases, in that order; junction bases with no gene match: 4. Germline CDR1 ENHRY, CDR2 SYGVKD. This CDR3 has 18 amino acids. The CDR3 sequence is CAISESGTSGRRTDTQYF. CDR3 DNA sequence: TGTGCCATCAGTGAGTCCGGGACTAGCGGGAGGAGAACAGATACGCAGTATTTT.

CDR3 sequence reads: CASSYPGKGYQPQHF. CDR3 nucleotide sequence: TGTGCCAGCAGTTACCCCGGTAAGGGTTATCAGCCCCAGCATTTT. V and J are TRBV6-2 or TRBV6-3 and TRBJ1-5; D gene uncertain. The ends were cut back, 2 bases at V and 5 bases at J, with 13 bases in the middle. This CDR3 is 15 amino acids long. Germline CDR1 and CDR2: MNHEY and SVGEGT.

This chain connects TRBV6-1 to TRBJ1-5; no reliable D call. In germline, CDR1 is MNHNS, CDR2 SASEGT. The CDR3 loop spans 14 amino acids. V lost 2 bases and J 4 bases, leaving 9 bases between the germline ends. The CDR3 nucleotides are TGTGCCAGCAGTGAAAGGTTGGGGAATCAGCCCCAGCATTTT. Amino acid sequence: CASSERLGNQPQHF.

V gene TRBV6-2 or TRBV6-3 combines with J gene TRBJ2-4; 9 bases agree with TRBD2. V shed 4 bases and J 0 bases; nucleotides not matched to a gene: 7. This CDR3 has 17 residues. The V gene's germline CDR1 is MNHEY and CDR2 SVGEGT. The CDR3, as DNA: TGTGCCAGCAGTTCGCGACTAGCGGATACAGCCAAAAACATTCAGTACTTC. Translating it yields CASSSRLADTAKNIQYF.

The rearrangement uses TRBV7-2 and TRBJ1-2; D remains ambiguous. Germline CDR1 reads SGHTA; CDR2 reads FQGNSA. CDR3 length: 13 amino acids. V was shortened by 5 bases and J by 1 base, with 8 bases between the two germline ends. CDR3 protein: CASSQRRNYGYTF. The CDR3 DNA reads TGTGCCAGCAGCCAGCGCCGTAACTATGGCTACACCTTC.

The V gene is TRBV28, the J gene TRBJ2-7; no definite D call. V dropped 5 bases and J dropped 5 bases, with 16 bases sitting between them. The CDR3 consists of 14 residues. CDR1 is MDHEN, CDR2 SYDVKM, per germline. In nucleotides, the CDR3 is TGTGCCAGCAGTCACCGGCAGGTTCGGCACGAGCAGTACTTC. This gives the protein CASSHRQVRHEQYF.

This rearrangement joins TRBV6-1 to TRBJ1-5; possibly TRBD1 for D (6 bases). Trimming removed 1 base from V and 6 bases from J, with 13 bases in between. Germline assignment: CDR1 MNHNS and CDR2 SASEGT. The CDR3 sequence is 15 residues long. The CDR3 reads CASSEGGGAGQPQHF. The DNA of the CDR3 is TGTGCCAGCAGTGAAGGGGGGGGCGCGGGTCAGCCCCAGCATTTT.

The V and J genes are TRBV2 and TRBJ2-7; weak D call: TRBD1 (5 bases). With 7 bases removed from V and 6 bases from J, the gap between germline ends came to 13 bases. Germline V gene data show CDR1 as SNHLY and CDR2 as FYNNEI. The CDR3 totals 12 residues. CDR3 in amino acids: CASNLGLGEQYF. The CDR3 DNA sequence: TGTGCCAGCAATCTGGGGCTAGGCGAGCAGTACTTC.

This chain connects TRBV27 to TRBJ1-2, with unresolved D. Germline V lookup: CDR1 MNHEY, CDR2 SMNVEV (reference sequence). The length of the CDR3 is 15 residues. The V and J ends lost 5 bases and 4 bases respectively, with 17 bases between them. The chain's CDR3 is CASSQAGSGLYGYTF. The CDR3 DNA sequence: TGTGCCAGCAGTCAAGCAGGAAGCGGGCTCTATGGCTACACCTTC.